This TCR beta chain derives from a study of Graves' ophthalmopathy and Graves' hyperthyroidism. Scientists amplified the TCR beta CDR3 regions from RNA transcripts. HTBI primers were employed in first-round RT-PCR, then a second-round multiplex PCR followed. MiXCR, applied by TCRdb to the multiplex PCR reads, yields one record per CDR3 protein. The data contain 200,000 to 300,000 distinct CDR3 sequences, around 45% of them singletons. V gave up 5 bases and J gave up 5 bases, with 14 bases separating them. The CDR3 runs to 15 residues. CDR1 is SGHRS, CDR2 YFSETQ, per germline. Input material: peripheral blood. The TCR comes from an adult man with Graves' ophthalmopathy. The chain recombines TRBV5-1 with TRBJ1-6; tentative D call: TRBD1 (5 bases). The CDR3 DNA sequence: TGCGCCAGCAGGCCGCCGGGACTAAATAATTCACCCCTCCACTTT. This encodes CASRPPGLNNSPLHF.